The source of this T cell receptor (beta chain) is a study of cytomegalovirus exposure and HLA in healthy donors. Overall study findings and caveats: Three CMV-associated chains proved CMV antigen-specific in vitro. Reported performance of the classifier showed diagnosis of cytomegalovirus status with high specificity and sensitivity.

Germline-derived CDR1 and CDR2 are SEHNR and FQNEAQ (reference sequence). This CDR3 is 16 amino acids long. V shed 2 bases and J 4 bases; nucleotides not matched to a gene: 8. The PCR had 60 Vbeta and 13 Jbeta primers. The assay was immunoSEQ multiplex PCR, and TCRdb's table has in-frame clones only and misses some. This table has about 160,000 clones, 75% to 85% appearing once. Comment on this clone: Antigen: not known.

Those who donated were healthy bone marrow donors. The clonotype was recovered from a girl aged 2 to 10 in good health and CMV-seropositive. This chain connects TRBV7-9 to TRBJ2-1, with TRBD2 matching 7 bases. Sequencing used PBMCs. CDR3 nucleotides: TGTGCCAGCAGCTTAATTGGCGGGAGCAGGTACAATGAGCAGTTCTTC. As protein: CASSLIGGSRYNEQFF.